This TCR beta chain comes out of a study of shared clonotypes between healthy human individuals. Method: immunoSEQ multiplex PCR; TCRdb's copy keeps in-frame clones and lacks some. The data contain 500,000 or so clones, 95% to 96% of them singletons. CDR3 length: 14 residues. The V end lost 1 base, the J end lost 1 base, and 8 bases lay between the germline ends. Looked up from germline, CDR1 is SGHTA and CDR2 is FQGNSA. The V and J genes are TRBV7-2 and TRBJ2-7; no clear D gene. The receptor's source is a woman in her 30s in good health. Sequenced input: naive CD4+ T cells sorted from blood. Specified subset: CD45RA+ positively selected. CDR3 bases: TGTGCCAGCAGCTTAGGAGGCGATTCCTACGAGCAGTACTTC. It translates to CASSLGGDSYEQYF. Based on the CDR3 plus reference TRBV7-2 and TRBJ2-7, the full variable domain is GAGVSQSPSNKVTEKGKDVELRCDPISGHTALYWYRQSLGQGLEFLIYFQGNSAPDKSGLPSDRFSAERTGGSVSTLTIQRTQQEDSAVYLCASSLGGDSYEQYFGPGTRLTVT.